What follows are 23 T cell receptor delta chains derived from one specimen sequenced in a study of gamma-delta chains in newborns, infants, children. TCRdb fed the reads to CATT. The sample holds 1,100 or so delta-chain clones, 3% to 4% seen once. The sample consisted of blood. The receptor set was obtained from a child who was a newborn, infant or young child, either healthy, febrile or measles-vaccinated (not recorded which).

This clone showed up just a few times. Only one base separates this from a far larger clonotype, so it likely reflects a read error. Other DNA sequences within the sample encode an identical CDR3. The V and J genes are TRDV2 and TRDJ1; 11 nucleotides line up with TRDD3. J lost 6 bases, V lost 5 bases, and 4 bases had no gene match. Germline CDR1 and CDR2: GEAIGNYY and EKD. This CDR3 is built from 13 residues. The DNA for the CDR3 is TGTGCCTGTGCATACTGGGGGATAAATAAACTCATCTTT. This translates into CACAYWGINKLIF.

In its sample, this clone was seen a few times. A single base is all that separates this from a far larger clone, so a read error is likely. Distinct nucleotide sequences in the sample also encode this CDR3. The chain recombines TRDV2 with TRDJ3, with 13 bases fitting TRDD3. Germline V gives CDR1 GEAIGNYY, CDR2 EKD. The CDR3 spans 22 residues. The CDR3 nucleotides are TGTGCCTGCGACACTCTTACTGGGGGATACGACCAAAGCTCCTGGGACACCCGACAGATGTTTTTC. As protein: CACDTLTGGYDQSSWDTRQMFF.

This clone was recorded a few times. This probably arose from a read error, given a far larger clone one base away. The chain recombines TRDV2 with TRDJ3, with 11 bases aligning to TRDD3. This CDR3 has 20 residues. Per the germline V gene, CDR1 is GEAIGNYY and CDR2 is EKD. This chain's CDR3 is CACGTGAGGYQSWDTRQMFF. The CDR3 nucleotides read TGTGCCTGTGGCACCGGGGCTGGGGGATACCAGTCCTGGGACACCCGACAGATGTTTTTC.

This clone was counted between two and nine times. This probably arose from a read error, given a far larger clone one base away. The chain is built from TRDV2 and TRDJ1, with 8 positions matching TRDD3. The germline gives CDR1 GEAIGNYY, CDR2 EKD. The CDR3 consists of 21 residues. Germline trimming cut 0 bases from V and 4 bases from J; bases unmatched to any gene: 24. CDR3 coding DNA: TGTGCCTGTGACACCGGTGCGTTCCCTTACTGGGGGGTAAGGTACATCGATAAACTCATCTTT. The encoded protein is CACDTGAFPYWGVRYIDKLIF.

As regards this clone: The likely explanation is a read error, given a far larger clone one base away. The chain has TRDV2 and TRDJ3; weak D call: TRDD3 (6 bases). CDR1 is GEAIGNYY, CDR2 EKD, per germline. The CDR3 has 19 amino acids. This CDR3 reads CACDPGAPNSSRDTRQMFF. For the CDR3, the DNA is TGTGCCTGTGACCCTGGGGCCCCCAACAGCTCCAGGGACACCCGACAGATGTTTTTC.

This clone was seen a few times. A much more abundant neighbour one base away suggests this may be a read error. This chain links TRDV2 with TRDJ3; TRDD3 matches at 8 bases. After removal of 0 bases from V and 0 bases from J, the junction contained 3 bases not matched to a gene. Per the germline V gene, CDR1 is GEAIGNYY and CDR2 is EKD. The CDR3 is made up of 18 amino acids. CDR3 region: CACDTLGENSWDTRQMFF. CDR3 nucleotides: TGTGCCTGTGACACCCTGGGGGAGAACTCCTGGGACACCCGACAGATGTTTTTC.

This clone was observed a few times. A far more abundant clone sits one base away, making this likely a read error. Other DNA sequences in the sample encode the same CDR3. The chain recombines TRDV1 with TRDJ1, with a tentative D call TRDD3 (5 bases). Germline CDR1 reads TSWWSYY; CDR2 reads QGS. CDR3 size: 17 residues. V was trimmed by 1 base and J by 0 bases, leaving 15 bases between them. CDR3 sequence (DNA): TGTGCTCTTGGGGAACAACACGCTTGGGATTACACCGATAAACTCATCTTT. This gives the protein CALGEQHAWDYTDKLIF.

This clone was found a few times. A read error may explain this, as a much larger clone is one base away. Other DNA sequences in this sample translate to the same CDR3. This chain connects TRDV1 to TRDJ1; TRDD3 matches at 7 bases. Germline V gives CDR1 TSWWSYY, CDR2 QGS. The CDR3 contains 16 residues. The junction had 15 bases not matched to a gene; V was cut back by 1 base and J by 10 bases. CDR3 protein: CALGERPLLGSLLLIF. CDR3 DNA: TGTGCTCTTGGGGAACGGCCCCTACTGGGGTCCTTACTACTCATCTTT.

This clone has just a few counts. TCRdb lists the protein of a much larger clone for this DNA, which differs at residue 7, so this is likely a read error; the protein given here is translated from the DNA itself. The chain couples TRDV2 to TRDJ1; 9 nucleotides line up with TRDD3. The CDR3 loop spans 16 amino acids. Germline values: CDR1 GEAIGNYY, CDR2 EKD. V trimming: 0 bases; J trimming: 4 bases; junction bases outside the gene matches: 8. The CDR3: CACDTGKYWGNDKLIF. The CDR3 DNA sequence: TGTGCCTGTGACACCGGAAAGTACTGGGGGAACGATAAACTCATCTTT.

This clone is large within its sample. Different DNA sequences within this sample yield the same CDR3. This chain joins TRDV1 and TRDJ1, with 9 bases identical to TRDD3. The V and J ends lost 4 bases and 0 bases, in that order; junction bases with no gene match: 6. The CDR3 extends over 16 amino acids. CDR1 and CDR2 (germline): TSWWSYY, QGS. For the CDR3, the DNA is TGTGCTCTTGGGGGGACTGGGGGACCATACACCGATAAACTCATCTTT. This codes for CALGGTGGPYTDKLIF.

Note on this clone: The protein given by TCRdb reflects a much larger clone and differs at residue 6 from this DNA's translation, likely from a read error; the protein shown is the DNA's translation. The V gene is TRDV2, the J gene TRDJ3; D is undetermined. Germline loops: CDR1 GEAIGNYY, CDR2 EKD. The CDR3 covers 16 residues. With 3 bases removed from V and 0 bases from J, the gap between germline ends came to 8 bases. CDR3 bases: TGTGCCTGTGACTGGAGGAGCTCCTGGGACACCCGACAGATGTTTTTC. This encodes CACDWRSSWDTRQMFF.

This clone is labeled large. The sample holds other DNA sequences that translate to the same CDR3. The V call is TRDV1, the J call TRDJ1; 11 bases line up with TRDD3. CDR1 and CDR2 from the germline V gene are TSWWSYY and QGS. The trim removed 7 bases at V and 1 base at J, leaving 8 bases unmatched. The CDR3 consists of 16 residues. The CDR3 DNA reads TGTGCTCTTGTCCTGGGGGATACTGGGGTCACCGATAAACTCATCTTT. The encoded protein is CALVLGDTGVTDKLIF.

This clone is labeled medium-sized. This clone may be a read error of a much larger clone one base away. This chain links TRDV2 with TRDJ3, with 12 bases that match TRDD3. CDR1 is GEAIGNYY, CDR2 EKD, per germline. Trimming at V came to 2 bases and at J to 2 bases, leaving 6 bases not matched to a gene. This CDR3 spans 19 amino acids. CDR3 loop: CACDSLGDTFAWDTRQMFF. The CDR3 DNA follows: TGTGCCTGTGACAGCCTGGGGGATACGTTTGCCTGGGACACCCGACAGATGTTTTTC.

A word on this clone: A far larger clone is one base from this, pointing to a likely read error. The same CDR3 is also encoded by other DNA sequences in this sample. The rearrangement joins TRDV2 to TRDJ3, with 12 bases that match TRDD3. The CDR3 sequence is 21 residues long. The germline gives CDR1 GEAIGNYY, CDR2 EKD. The CDR3 DNA is TGTGCCTGTGACACCGGGTACTGGGGGATACCCTTCTCCTGGGACACCCGACAGATGTTTTTT. Its protein product is CACDTGYWGIPFSWDTRQMFF.

In this sample, this clone turned up a few times. A far larger clone is a single base away, which makes a read error likely. The V gene is TRDV2, the J gene TRDJ3, with 13 positions matching TRDD3. The CDR3 is 19 amino acids. Germline-derived CDR1 and CDR2 are GEAIGNYY and EKD. CDR3 sequence: CACDRLGDTFAWDTRQTFF. The DNA of the CDR3 is TGTGCCTGTGACAGACTGGGGGATACGTTTGCCTGGGACACCCGACAGACGTTTTTC.

This clone was seen a handful of times. TCRdb shows a much larger clone's protein in place of this DNA's translation, and the two differ at residue 6, likely through a read error; the protein shown is translated from the DNA. The chain has TRDV1 and TRDJ1; the D gene could be TRDD2 or TRDD3 (6 bases each). The V and J ends lost 5 bases and 11 bases respectively, with 27 bases between them. This CDR3 spans 16 amino acids. Germline loops: CDR1 TSWWSYY, CDR2 QGS. The CDR3 sequence: CALGPLDPTRGKGLIF. CDR3 in DNA: TGTGCTCTTGGGCCGCTAGATCCTACGCGGGGGAAGGGGCTCATCTTT.

This clone appeared a few times. The chain employs TRDV1 and TRDJ1, with 9 bases that match TRDD3. Germline values: CDR1 TSWWSYY, CDR2 QGS. Germline trimming cut 1 base from V and 8 bases from J; bases unmatched to any gene: 8. This CDR3 is 15 amino acids long. CDR3 nucleotides: TGTGCTCTTGGGGAACGGGGGACCGGGGGATACAAACTCATCTTT. It translates to CALGERGTGGYKLIF.

A word on this clone: A much larger clone differs from this one at a single base, so this may be a read error. The rearrangement joins TRAV29/DV5 to TRDJ1, with 7 bases matching TRDD3. The CDR3 has 17 residues. The germline V gene encodes CDR1 NSMFDY and CDR2 ISSIKDK. The CDR3 DNA reads TGTGCAGCAAGCGCGGGGGGATCCTCAAGGTACACCGATAAATTCATCTTT. Translating it yields CAASAGGSSRYTDKFIF.

Remarks on this clone: With a far larger clone one base away, a read error is the likely cause. This chain joins TRDV2 and TRDJ3; 10 nucleotides agree with TRDD3. Trimming took 1 base from V and 0 from J; bases not matched to a gene: 14. The CDR3 runs 22 residues. The germline V gene encodes CDR1 GEAIGNYY and CDR2 EKD. CDR3 amino acids: CACDTLTGGCDQSSWDTRQMFF. The CDR3, as DNA: TGTGCCTGTGACACTCTTACTGGGGGATGCGACCAAAGCTCCTGGGACACCCGACAGATGTTTTTC.

This clone appeared a few times. This DNA's translation differs at residue 11 from TCRdb's protein, which comes from a much larger clone; a read error is likely, and the protein shown is translated from the DNA. This rearrangement joins TRDV1 to TRDJ1; D gene uncertain. Germline CDR1 TSWWSYY, CDR2 QGS. CDR3 length equals 14 residues. The CDR3 DNA sequence: TGTGCTCTTGGGGAAGTCATCGCTACCGATGAACTCATCTTT. Amino acids: CALGEVIATDELIF.

Within the sample, this clone is large. The V gene is TRDV1, the J gene TRDJ1, with 9 bases lining up with TRDD2. Germline CDR1 and CDR2: TSWWSYY and QGS. The ends lost 0 bases at V and 0 bases at J; junction bases unmatched: 17. This CDR3 region has 21 residues. CDR3 loop: CALGELVLPTNWGPYTDKLIF. The DNA for the CDR3 is TGTGCTCTTGGGGAACTCGTCCTTCCTACGAATTGGGGACCCTACACCGATAAACTCATCTTT.

By share, this clone ranks as large (0.1 to 1%). The same CDR3 is also encoded by other DNA sequences in this sample. The gene calls are TRDV2 and TRDJ3; TRDD3 aligns across 11 bases. Germline lookup yields CDR1 GEAIGNYY and CDR2 EKD. The CDR3 has 18 residues. The V segment lost 0 bases and the J segment 4 bases; nucleotides outside the gene matches: 4. The CDR3 sequence: CACDTVLGDKWDTRQMFF. As DNA, the CDR3 is TGTGCCTGTGACACCGTACTGGGGGATAAATGGGACACCCGACAGATGTTTTTC.

Notes on this clone: With a far larger clone one base away, a read error is the likely cause. CDR3 in DNA: TGTGCTCTTGGGGAGCGCCTTCCTTCTCCCGTACTGGGGGATACTTTCACCGATAAACTCATCTTT. Amino acid sequence: CALGERLPSPVLGDTFTDKLIF. V and J are TRDV1 and TRDJ1, with 12 bases fitting TRDD3. This CDR3 is 22 amino acids long. From germline, CDR1 is TSWWSYY and CDR2 QGS. Losses at the gene ends were 3 bases for V and 1 base for J; bases not matched to a gene: 21.